These 24 T cell receptor beta chains share one sample of origin, sequenced in a study of beta chain features in type 1 diabetes. Overall study findings and caveats: Across all four CD4+ subsets, people with type 1 diabetes showed modestly shorter TCRB CDR3s.

Reverse transcription of all isolated RNA meant that expressed TCRB transcripts were sequenced. Sequencing used immunoSEQ multiplex PCR; TCRdb keeps in-frame clones, though not all of them. This table has a few hundred thousand clones, approximately 25% appearing once. Their cognate antigens are unknown. What was sequenced was naive CD4+ T cells from blood. Receptors originate from a woman aged 25 to 45 with type 1 diabetes.

The rearrangement joins TRBV21-1 to TRBJ2-7; the DNA was not compared with TRBD2, the D call given in the table. TRBV21-1 corresponds to a pseudogene. The CDR3 covers 12 residues. CDR3 coding DNA: TGTGCCAGCAGCATAGAACTCTACGAGCAGTACTTC. Translated: CASSIELYEQYF.

A few counts support this clone. The J gene is TRBJ2-1, the V gene TRBV5-1; 8 positions match TRBD1. V lost 7 bases to trimming and J lost 8 bases; unmatched junction nucleotides: 11. The germline V gene encodes CDR1 SGHRS and CDR2 YFSETQ. This CDR3 comprises 14 residues. CDR3 residues: CASGIQGGGDEQFF. As DNA, the CDR3 is TGCGCCAGCGGTATACAGGGGGGCGGGGATGAGCAGTTCTTC.

This clone turned up a few times. V usage is TRBV29-1 and J usage is TRBJ1-3; TRBD1 agrees at 7 bases. The CDR3 has 13 residues. With V trimmed by 0 bases and J by 11 bases, 7 bases remained unmatched. Germline loops: CDR1 SQVTM, CDR2 ANQGSEA. This CDR3 reads CSVEDSDRVSIYF. The CDR3 bases are TGCAGCGTTGAAGATAGCGACAGGGTGTCCATATATTTT.

The chain has TRBV30 and TRBJ2-5, with no clear D. Germline lookup yields CDR1 GTSNPN and CDR2 SVGIG (reference sequence). This CDR3 has 13 residues. Trimming shortened V by 3 bases and J by 3 bases, and 11 bases separated the two germline ends. CDR3: CAWSRNPKETQYF. The DNA of the CDR3 is TGTGCCTGGAGCAGGAATCCGAAAGAGACCCAGTACTTC.

The V call is TRBV9, the J call TRBJ2-1; possibly TRBD2 for D (6 bases). The CDR3 totals 17 residues. Between the trimmed V and J ends, which lost 7 bases and 0 bases, there was a span of 20 bases. CDR1 SGDLS and CDR2 YYNGEE come from the germline V gene. The chain's CDR3 is CASAERTDGSSYNEQFF. The DNA for the CDR3 is TGTGCCAGCGCCGAAAGGACGGACGGGAGCTCCTACAATGAGCAGTTCTTC.

The gene calls are TRBV25-1 and TRBJ1-1; D call uncertain. V gave up 5 bases and J gave up 1 base, with 8 bases separating them. The germline CDR1 and CDR2 sequences are MGHDK and SYGVNS. This CDR3 is built from 13 residues. Here the CDR3 DNA reads TGTGCCAGCAGTCTCCTCGGGAACACTGAAGCTTTCTTT. Encoded protein: CASSLLGNTEAFF.

This sequence joins TRBV29-1 and TRBJ2-5, with 10 bases lining up with TRBD2. The J call may be faulty, since TRBJ2-7 better matches the DNA end. The V gene's germline CDR1 is SQVTM and CDR2 ANQGSEA. The CDR3 extends over 12 amino acids. The CDR3 region is CSVGGLAYEQYF. The CDR3 DNA reads as TGCAGCGTGGGGGGACTAGCGTACGAGCAGTACTTC.

The chain is built from TRBV2 and TRBJ2-7; D not resolved. The CDR3 loop spans 11 amino acids. V lost 5 bases to trimming and J lost 2 bases, with 4 bases between them. The germline gives CDR1 SNHLY, CDR2 FYNNEI. The CDR3 here is CASSNTYEQYF. The CDR3 DNA follows: TGTGCCAGCAGTAATACCTACGAGCAGTACTTC.

This clone was observed a few times. J is TRBJ2-1 and V is TRBV5-4; D is possibly TRBD2 (6 bases). CDR1 and CDR2 from the germline V gene are SGHNT and YYREEE (reference sequence). The V and J ends lost 9 bases and 6 bases respectively, with 19 bases between them. The CDR3 extends over 14 amino acids. CDR3 amino acids: CATPTDGEVNEQFF. The CDR3 DNA sequence: TGTGCCACCCCGACCGACGGGGAGGTCAATGAGCAGTTCTTC.

The chain recombines TRBV30 with TRBJ2-2; 7 positions match TRBD2. This CDR3 is 16 amino acids long. Per the germline V gene, CDR1 is GTSNPN and CDR2 is SVGIG (reference sequence). The V segment lost 2 bases and the J segment 5 bases; nucleotides outside the gene matches: 11. The CDR3 sequence: CAWSLAAGVFTGELFF. Written as DNA, the CDR3 is TGTGCCTGGAGTTTGGCGGCGGGAGTTTTTACCGGGGAGCTGTTTTTT.

Of note for this clone: Different DNA sequences within this sample yield the same CDR3. The rearrangement joins TRBV30 to TRBJ2-1; tentatively, D is TRBD2 (5 bases). V was clipped by 0 bases and J by 4 bases, with 10 bases between them. CDR1 and CDR2 from the germline V gene are GTSNPN and SVGIG (reference sequence). The CDR3 has 14 residues. CDR3 nucleotide sequence: TGTGCCTGGAGTGTGTTAGCGACATACAATGAGCAGTTCTTC. Translated: CAWSVLATYNEQFF.

The V gene is TRBV28, the J gene TRBJ2-1; perhaps TRBD1 as D (6 bases). The CDR3 consists of 13 residues. Germline assignment: CDR1 MDHEN and CDR2 SYDVKM. V lost 2 bases and J 9 bases, leaving 11 bases between the germline ends. CDR3 amino acids: CASSLTTRGEQFF. CDR3 coding DNA: TGTGCCAGCAGTTTAACGACCAGGGGTGAGCAGTTCTTC.

The gene calls are TRBV7-3 and TRBJ2-2; tentatively, D is TRBD2 (6 bases). This CDR3 contains 13 residues. The ends were cut back, 4 bases at V and 7 bases at J, with 10 bases in the middle. The germline gives CDR1 SGHTA, CDR2 FQGTGA. The chain's CDR3 is CASSSQGGGELFF. The CDR3 coding sequence is TGTGCCAGCAGCTCGCAGGGAGGCGGGGAGCTGTTTTTT. The whole variable domain, remainder taken from reference TRBV7-3 and TRBJ2-2, is GAGVSQTPSNKVTEKGKYVELRCDPISGHTALYWYRQSLGQGPEFLIYFQGTGAADDSGLPNDRFFAVRPEGSVSTLKIQRTERGDSAVYLCASSSQGGGELFFGEGSRLTVL.

The table lists this clone with a count of one. CDR3 nucleotide sequence: TGTGCCAGCAGCCCGACGTTTGGGACACCGAACACCGGGGAGCTGTTTTTT. As protein: CASSPTFGTPNTGELFF. The V and J genes are TRBV7-9 and TRBJ2-2, with a tentative D call TRBD1 (6 bases). Trimming pared 5 bases from V and 0 bases from J, leaving 16 bases between. Germline assignment: CDR1 SEHNR and CDR2 FQNEAQ (reference sequence). CDR3 length equals 17 residues.

The V gene is TRBV19, the J gene TRBJ2-2; possible D gene TRBD1, 5 bases. CDR1 is LNHDA and CDR2 is SQIVND in the germline V gene (reference sequence). Trimming cost V 3 bases and J 2 bases, with 10 bases left between them. The CDR3 runs 15 residues. CDR3 loop: CASSMGQINTGELFF. The CDR3 DNA is TGTGCCAGTAGTATGGGGCAGATCAACACCGGGGAGCTGTTTTTT.

This clone has just a few counts. The chain couples TRBV11-1 to TRBJ1-1; D may be TRBD1 (6 bases). Trimming shortened V by 8 bases and J by 1 base, and 14 bases separated the two germline ends. Per the germline V gene, CDR1 is SGHAT and CDR2 is FQDESV (reference sequence). The CDR3 runs 14 residues. CDR3 in DNA: TGTGCCAGCTCCCTCGGACAGTGGAACACTGAAGCTTTCTTT. Protein product: CASSLGQWNTEAFF.

The table lists this clone with a count of one. The J gene is TRBJ1-2, the V gene TRBV15; 8 bases fit TRBD1. Germline trimming cut 4 bases from V and 7 bases from J; bases unmatched to any gene: 11. CDR3 length: 15 amino acids. Per the germline V gene, CDR1 is LNHNV and CDR2 is YYDKDF (reference sequence). CDR3 in DNA: TGTGCCACCAGCATCGTTTCCTGGACAGGGTCTGGCTACACCTTC. Residues: CATSIVSWTGSGYTF.

The chain has TRBV19 and TRBJ1-5; 7 bases map to TRBD1. The CDR3 loop spans 15 amino acids. CDR1 and CDR2 (germline): LNHDA, SQIVND (reference sequence). V was clipped by 3 bases and J by 7 bases; unmatched bases: 9. The CDR3 spells CASSIDTGTVQPQHF. In nucleotides, the CDR3 is TGTGCCAGTAGTATCGACACAGGGACAGTACAGCCCCAGCATTTT.

The V gene is TRBV30, the J gene TRBJ2-5; 7 bases map to TRBD1. Germline assignment: CDR1 GTSNPN and CDR2 SVGIG (reference sequence). The CDR3 has 20 amino acids. V dropped 5 bases and J dropped 2; count of bases not matched to a gene: 26. The CDR3 bases are TGTGCCTGGGCCCCCGTGGGCCCCGACCGGGGACAGCCAATTCAAGAGACCCAGTACTTC. Protein: CAWAPVGPDRGQPIQETQYF. Variable domain in full (rest from reference TRBV30 and TRBJ2-5): SQTIHQWPATLVQPVGSPLSLECTVEGTSNPNLYWYRQAAGRGLQLLFYSVGIGQISSEVPQNLSASRPQDRQFILSSKKLLLSDSGFYLCAWAPVGPDRGQPIQETQYFGPGTRLLVL.

This clone was seen only a few times. The chain combines TRBV29-1 with TRBJ2-5, with D perhaps matching TRBD2 (5 bases). The V end was cut by 5 bases, the J end by 2 bases, with 18 bases between. The CDR3 consists of 15 residues. CDR1 and CDR2 from the germline V gene are SQVTM and ANQGSEA. CDR3 in amino acids: CSVTPRLAEQETQYF. Here the CDR3 DNA reads TGCAGCGTTACCCCCCGGCTAGCCGAACAAGAGACCCAGTACTTC. The full variable domain, rest sourced from reference TRBV29-1 and TRBJ2-5, is SAVISQKPSRDICQRGTSLTIQCQVDSQVTMMFWYRQQPGQSLTLIATANQGSEATYESGFVIDKFPISRPNLTFSTLTVSNMSPEDSSIYLCSVTPRLAEQETQYFGPGTRLLVL.

This chain's CDR3 is CASGLVLNEKLFF. Here the CDR3 DNA reads TGTGCTAGTGGTTTGGTCCTTAATGAAAAACTGTTTTTT. This chain uses TRBV12-5 with TRBJ1-4; D unresolved. Germline CDR1 is LGHNT and CDR2 is FRNRAP. The CDR3 loop spans 13 amino acids. V was trimmed by 0 bases and J by 4 bases, leaving 3 bases between them.

This chain joins TRBV5-1 and TRBJ2-3; 9 nucleotides line up with TRBD1. With V trimmed by 4 bases and J by 6 bases, 9 bases remained unmatched. Germline values: CDR1 SGHRS, CDR2 YFSETQ. This CDR3 contains 15 residues. CDR3 region: CASSIRDRVRDTQYF. DNA for the CDR3: TGCGCCAGCAGCATCCGGGACAGGGTCAGGGATACGCAGTATTTT.

CDR3 protein: CASSSGLAGVNEQFF. The CDR3 DNA follows: TGTGCCAGCAGCTCCGGACTAGCGGGAGTCAATGAGCAGTTCTTC. The V and J genes are TRBV11-1 and TRBJ2-1; TRBD2 matches at 13 bases. J was trimmed by 6 bases and V by 4 bases; bases with no gene match: 3. The CDR3 consists of 15 residues. Germline CDR1 and CDR2: SGHAT and FQDESV (reference sequence).

In this sample, this clone turned up a few times. The chain couples TRBV7-9 to TRBJ2-7, with 10 bases identical to TRBD2. V gave up 5 bases and J gave up 3 bases; unmatched junction bases: 13. The CDR3 length is 17 residues. Germline V lookup: CDR1 SEHNR, CDR2 FQNEAQ (reference sequence). The CDR3 nucleotides are TGTGCCAGCAGCCCCCGGGGGTACGGACTAGCGGACTACGAGCAGTACTTC. Amino acid sequence: CASSPRGYGLADYEQYF. Complete variable domain (other parts from reference TRBV7-9 and TRBJ2-7): DTGVSQNPRHKITKRGQNVTFRCDPISEHNRLYWYRQTLGQGPEFLTYFQNEAQLEKSRLLSDRFSAERPKGSFSTLEIQRTEQGDSAMYLCASSPRGYGLADYEQYFGPGTRLTVT.